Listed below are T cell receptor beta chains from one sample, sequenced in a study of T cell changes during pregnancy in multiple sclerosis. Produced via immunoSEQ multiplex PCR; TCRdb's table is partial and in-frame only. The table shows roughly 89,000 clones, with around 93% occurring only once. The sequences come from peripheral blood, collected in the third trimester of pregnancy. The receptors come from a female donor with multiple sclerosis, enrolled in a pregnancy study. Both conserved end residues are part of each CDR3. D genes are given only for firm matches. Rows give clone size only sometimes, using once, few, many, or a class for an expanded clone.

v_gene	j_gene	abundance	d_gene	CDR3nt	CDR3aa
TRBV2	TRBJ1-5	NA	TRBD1	TGTGCCAGCAGTGAATCCAGTCCCGGGACAGGGTGGTATGAGCAGCCCCAGCATTTT	CASSESSPGTGWYEQPQHF
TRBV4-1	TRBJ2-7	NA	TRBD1	TGCGCCAGCAGCATAGGGACAGGCAACTACGAGCAGTACTTC	CASSIGTGNYEQYF
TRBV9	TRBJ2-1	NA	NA	TGTGCCAGCAGCGTAGGATCGCTCGCGAAGAATGAGCAGTTCTTC	CASSVGSLAKNEQFF
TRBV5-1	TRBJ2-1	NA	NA	TGCGCCAGCAGCTCCATTCGGGATGAGCAGTTCTTC	CASSSIRDEQFF
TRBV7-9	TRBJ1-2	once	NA	TGTGCCAGCAGCTTCCAGGAGGACGGCTACACCTTC	CASSFQEDGYTF
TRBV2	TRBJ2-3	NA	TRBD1	TGTGCCAGCAGGTCGACAGGGTTCCTAGCCACAGATACGCAGTATTTT	CASRSTGFLATDTQYF
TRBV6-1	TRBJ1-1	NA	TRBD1	TGTGCCAGCAGTCGGTTGACAGGGCTGGGCACTGAAGCTTTCTTT	CASSRLTGLGTEAFF
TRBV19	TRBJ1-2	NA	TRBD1	TGTGCCAGTAGTATGGATCCCGGGACAGCGTTTAACTATGGCTACACCTTC	CASSMDPGTAFNYGYTF
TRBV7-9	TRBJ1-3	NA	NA	TGTGCCAGCAGCTTAACACTAACTCGACAGTTTGGAAACACCATATATTTT	CASSLTLTRQFGNTIYF
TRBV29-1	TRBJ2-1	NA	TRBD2	TGCAGCGTTGAGTACCGAGCGGGGTACAATGAGCAGTTCTTC	CSVEYRAGYNEQFF
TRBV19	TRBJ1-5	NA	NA	TGTGCCAGTAGTCCCGACAGATCCAATCAGCCCCAGCATTTT	CASSPDRSNQPQHF
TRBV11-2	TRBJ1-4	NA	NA	TGTGCCAGCAGCTTAGGTGGTCAGGGCAATGAAAAACTGTTTTTT	CASSLGGQGNEKLFF
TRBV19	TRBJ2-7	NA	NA	TGTGCCAGTAGGAATACAGGGACGGGATCCTACGAGCAGTACTTC	CASRNTGTGSYEQYF
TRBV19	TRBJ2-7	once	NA	TGTGCCAGTAGTGTGGGGGGCGAGCAGTACTTC	CASSVGGEQYF
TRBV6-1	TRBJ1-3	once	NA	TGTGCCAGCGAGGGAGCTGGAAACACCATATATTTT	CASEGAGNTIYF
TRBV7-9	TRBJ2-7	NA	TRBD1	TGTGCCAGCAGGCCTAGGACAGGGAGAGCCTACGAGCAGTACTTC	CASRPRTGRAYEQYF
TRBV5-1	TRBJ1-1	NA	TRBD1	TGCGCCAGCAGCATTTCTTGGACAGGGGGAACTGAAGCTTTCTTT	CASSISWTGGTEAFF